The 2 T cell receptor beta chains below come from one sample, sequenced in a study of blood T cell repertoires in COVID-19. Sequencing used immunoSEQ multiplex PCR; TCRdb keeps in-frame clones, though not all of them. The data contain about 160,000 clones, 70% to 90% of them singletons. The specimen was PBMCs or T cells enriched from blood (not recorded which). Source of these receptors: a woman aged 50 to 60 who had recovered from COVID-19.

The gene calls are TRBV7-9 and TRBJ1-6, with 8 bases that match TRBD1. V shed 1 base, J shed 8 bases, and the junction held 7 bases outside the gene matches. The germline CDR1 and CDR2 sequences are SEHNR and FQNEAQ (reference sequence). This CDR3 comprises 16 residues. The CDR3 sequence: CASSLGLDRADSPLHF. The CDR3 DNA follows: TGTGCCAGCAGCTTAGGTTTGGACAGGGCCGATTCACCCCTCCACTTT.

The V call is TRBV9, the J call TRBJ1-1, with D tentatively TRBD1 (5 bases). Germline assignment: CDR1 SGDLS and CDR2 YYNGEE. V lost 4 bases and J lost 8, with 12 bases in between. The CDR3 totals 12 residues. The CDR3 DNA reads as TGTGCCAGCAGCCCAACGACAGCGGAAGCTTTCTTT. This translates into CASSPTTAEAFF.